This T cell receptor beta chain was obtained from a study of blood T cells in healthy people across ages. The study, taken as a whole, reports: The recorded TCR beta diversity per million T cells decreased in a roughly linear manner with age. Unknown CMV status may confound age-related changes in expanded clones.

Combining a sample-barcoded 5' primer with a J-beta primer mix, a second PCR ran for roughly 6 to 12 cycles. Each cDNA molecule received a tag from a template-switch adaptor that had 12 random nucleotides. A single record per CDR3 protein comes from TCRdb applying MiXCR to the 5' RACE reads. Among over a million distinct CDR3 sequences listed, almost 60% were seen once. Each donor had about 9.6 milliliters of peripheral blood drawn. Remarks on this clonotype: Its cognate antigen is unknown.

The CDR3 contains 11 residues. Germline CDR1 reads DFQATT; CDR2 reads SNEGSKA (reference sequence). The J gene is TRBJ1-1, the V gene TRBV20-1; D remains unclear. This receptor was taken from a man in his late teens or twenties in good health. Sequencing was done on a sample of blood. CDR3 residues: CKPTMNTEAFF. The CDR3 region has the DNA TGCAAACCCACGATGAACACTGAAGCTTTCTTT.